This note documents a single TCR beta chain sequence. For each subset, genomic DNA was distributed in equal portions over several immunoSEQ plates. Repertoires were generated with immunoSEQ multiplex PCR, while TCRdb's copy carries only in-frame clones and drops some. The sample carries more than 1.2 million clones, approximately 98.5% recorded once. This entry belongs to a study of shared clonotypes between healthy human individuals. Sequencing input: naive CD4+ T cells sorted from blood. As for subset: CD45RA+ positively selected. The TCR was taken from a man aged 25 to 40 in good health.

DNA of the CDR3: TGTGCCAGCAGCGCCAGTGGCTCTGGAAACACCATATATTTT. Residues: CASSASGSGNTIYF. The chain uses TRBV7-9 and TRBJ1-3; D is unclear. V was trimmed by 5 bases and J by 0 bases, leaving 8 bases between them. In germline, CDR1 is SEHNR, CDR2 FQNEAQ (reference sequence). The CDR3 is made up of 14 amino acids. Together with reference TRBV7-9 and TRBJ1-3, the CDR3 gives the full variable domain: DTGVSQNPRHKITKRGQNVTFRCDPISEHNRLYWYRQTLGQGPEFLTYFQNEAQLEKSRLLSDRFSAERPKGSFSTLEIQRTEQGDSAMYLCASSASGSGNTIYFGEGSWLTVV.